The sequence of this TCR beta chain was determined in a study of blood T cell repertoires in COVID-19. Study background: The study drew acute and convalescent COVID-19 samples from the United States, Italy and Spain. Sources were T cells, B-cell-depleted T cells, or PBMCs; the material itself was cDNA or gDNA.

Trimming removed 0 bases at V and 3 bases at J, with 12 bases between. The germline gives CDR1 MNHNS, CDR2 SASEGT. This CDR3 is 15 amino acids long. In the source study's methods: Cell counts per sample came from amplifying reference gene primers. Using immunoSEQ multiplex PCR, the repertoire was profiled, and TCRdb retains in-frame clones only, with some absent. V, J and clone size were drawn from that table, and D and trimming were deduced from the DNA. The sample has some 88,000 clones, about 88% seen once. This TCR derives from a man aged 55 to 70 with acute or convalescent COVID-19. Sequenced input: peripheral blood. V usage is TRBV6-1 and J usage is TRBJ2-7; D gene unclear. The DNA for the CDR3 is TGTGCCAGCAGTGAAGCTTTAGCATTCCTCTACGAGCAGTACTTC. The encoded protein is CASSEALAFLYEQYF.